Listed below are T cell receptor beta chains from one sample, sequenced in a study of Ad26.COV2.S vaccination and SARS-CoV-2 variants. Method: immunoSEQ multiplex PCR; TCRdb's copy keeps in-frame clones and lacks some. The profile shows around 250,000 clones, approximately 87% of them singletons. This sample comprised peripheral blood, obtained in a trial of Ad26.COV2.S vaccine versus placebo. These TCRs come from a person aged 18 to 59 who received the Ad26.COV2.S COVID-19 vaccine or a placebo. The CDR3 runs from the conserved cysteine through the conserved F or W. The order of the fields is clone size, V gene, J gene, D gene, CDR3 DNA, CDR3 protein. D genes are given only for firm matches. The listing skips clone size in some rows; elsewhere it reads once, few, many or a size class.

clone size: .; V gene: TRBV5-1; J gene: TRBJ1-1; D gene: .; CDR3 DNA: TGCGCCAGCAGCTCCTCCGGGGTTTTCACTGAAGCTTTCTTT; CDR3 protein: CASSSSGVFTEAFF
clone size: .; V gene: TRBV6-6; J gene: TRBJ2-3; D gene: TRBD2; CDR3 DNA: TGTGCCAGCAAGGTGGGAGGGACAGATACGCAGTATTTT; CDR3 protein: CASKVGGTDTQYF
clone size: once; V gene: TRBV12-3/TRBV12-4; J gene: TRBJ1-1; D gene: .; CDR3 DNA: TGTGCCAGCAGGATTAAGAACACTGAAGCTTTCTTT; CDR3 protein: CASRIKNTEAFF
clone size: .; V gene: TRBV5-1; J gene: TRBJ1-2; D gene: TRBD1; CDR3 DNA: TGCGCCAGCAGCGACGGGACAGCACTCAACTATGGCTACACCTTC; CDR3 protein: CASSDGTALNYGYTF
clone size: .; V gene: TRBV2; J gene: TRBJ1-4; D gene: .; CDR3 DNA: TGTGCCAGCAGTGCGTGGGGAGCTAATGAAAAACTGTTTTTT; CDR3 protein: CASSAWGANEKLFF
clone size: .; V gene: TRBV7-9; J gene: TRBJ1-2; D gene: .; CDR3 DNA: TGTGCCAGCAGCTTAGACGGGGGCTACACCTTC; CDR3 protein: CASSLDGGYTF
clone size: .; V gene: TRBV13; J gene: TRBJ2-3; D gene: TRBD2; CDR3 DNA: TGTGCCAGCAGCCTATTATTAGCGGGTAAAACAGATACGCAGTATTTT; CDR3 protein: CASSLLLAGKTDTQYF
clone size: .; V gene: TRBV27; J gene: TRBJ1-2; D gene: .; CDR3 DNA: TGTGCCAGCAGTCCTCAGGGAGGTGGCTACACCTTC; CDR3 protein: CASSPQGGGYTF
clone size: .; V gene: TRBV7-2; J gene: TRBJ1-2; D gene: .; CDR3 DNA: TGTGCCAGCACCCTACAGGAGGTTGCAGCCGTTCCGGGTGGCTACACCTTC; CDR3 protein: CASTLQEVAAVPGGYTF
clone size: few; V gene: TRBV2; J gene: TRBJ1-1; D gene: .; CDR3 DNA: TGTGCCAGCAGCCTGGGACATGAAGCTTTCTTT; CDR3 protein: CASSLGHEAFF
clone size: .; V gene: TRBV6-5; J gene: TRBJ1-1; D gene: .; CDR3 DNA: TGTGCCAGCATCGCGCTCAGGTCAAACACTGAAGCTTTCTTT; CDR3 protein: CASIALRSNTEAFF
clone size: .; V gene: TRBV5-1; J gene: TRBJ2-1; D gene: .; CDR3 DNA: TGCGCCAGCAGCTTGGCTGGGACTTTAACCTACAATGAGCAGTTCTTC; CDR3 protein: CASSLAGTLTYNEQFF
clone size: .; V gene: TRBV21-1; J gene: TRBJ2-1; D gene: .; CDR3 DNA: TGTGCCAGCAGCAGATCGGACAGCTCCTACAATGAGCAGTTCTTC; CDR3 protein: CASSRSDSSYNEQFF
clone size: .; V gene: TRBV5-1; J gene: TRBJ2-7; D gene: .; CDR3 DNA: TGCGCCAGTTCTACAGGGAATACCCCCTACGAGCAGTACTTC; CDR3 protein: CASSTGNTPYEQYF
clone size: .; V gene: TRBV27; J gene: TRBJ1-2; D gene: TRBD1; CDR3 DNA: TGTGCCATAAAGGCGGGGTCACAGGGGGGCTACACCTTC; CDR3 protein: CAIKAGSQGGYTF
clone size: .; V gene: TRBV19; J gene: TRBJ2-5; D gene: .; CDR3 DNA: TGTGCCAGTAGTATCTGCAGGGGAGGAGAGACCCAGTACTTC; CDR3 protein: CASSICRGGETQYF
clone size: .; V gene: TRBV5-1; J gene: TRBJ2-7; D gene: TRBD2; CDR3 DNA: TGCGCCAGCAGCTTGATCATAGCGGGCGCTAGCTCCTACGAGCAGTACTTC; CDR3 protein: CASSLIIAGASSYEQYF
clone size: .; V gene: TRBV7-9; J gene: TRBJ2-7; D gene: .; CDR3 DNA: TGTGCCAGCAGCTTAGGGTCGGGGGTCGAGCAGTACTTC; CDR3 protein: CASSLGSGVEQYF
clone size: .; V gene: TRBV27; J gene: TRBJ2-7; D gene: .; CDR3 DNA: TGTGCCAGCAGTTTTGGGGGCACGGTGAACGAGCAGTACTTC; CDR3 protein: CASSFGGTVNEQYF
clone size: .; V gene: TRBV2; J gene: TRBJ2-1; D gene: TRBD1; CDR3 DNA: TGTGCCAGCATTGACAGGGTTTACAATGAGCAGTTCTTC; CDR3 protein: CASIDRVYNEQFF
clone size: .; V gene: TRBV28; J gene: TRBJ2-1; D gene: TRBD1; CDR3 DNA: TGTGCCAGCACACCGACCCCCTTGGGACAGAAGAGAAATGAGCAGTTCTTC; CDR3 protein: CASTPTPLGQKRNEQFF
clone size: .; V gene: TRBV6-5; J gene: TRBJ2-1; D gene: .; CDR3 DNA: TGTGCCAGCAGTTACTCTACGTCAGGGAATGAGCAGTTCTTC; CDR3 protein: CASSYSTSGNEQFF
clone size: .; V gene: TRBV12-3/TRBV12-4; J gene: TRBJ2-2; D gene: .; CDR3 DNA: TGTGCCAGCAGGCAGCCGAACACCGGGGAGCTGTTTTTT; CDR3 protein: CASRQPNTGELFF
clone size: .; V gene: TRBV5-4; J gene: TRBJ2-3; D gene: .; CDR3 DNA: TGTGCCAGCAGCATCCGTGCCCGCTCCAACCATACGCAGTATTTT; CDR3 protein: CASSIRARSNHTQYF
clone size: .; V gene: TRBV28; J gene: TRBJ1-5; D gene: .; CDR3 DNA: TGTGCCAGCAGAAGGGGGGATGTCAATCAGCCCCAGCATTTT; CDR3 protein: CASRRGDVNQPQHF
clone size: once; V gene: TRBV5-4; J gene: TRBJ2-2; D gene: TRBD2; CDR3 DNA: TGTGCCAGCAGTCTAGCGGGAGCCAACACCGGGGAGCTGTTTTTT; CDR3 protein: CASSLAGANTGELFF
clone size: .; V gene: TRBV19; J gene: TRBJ1-4; D gene: .; CDR3 DNA: TGTGCCAGTTTGAACACGAGGGGGGAAAAACTGTTTTTT; CDR3 protein: CASLNTRGEKLFF
clone size: few; V gene: TRBV19; J gene: TRBJ1-5; D gene: .; CDR3 DNA: TGTGCCAGTACCCTCACGGACGGGTCAGGTCAGCCCCAGCATTTT; CDR3 protein: CASTLTDGSGQPQHF
clone size: .; V gene: TRBV5-5; J gene: TRBJ1-2; D gene: .; CDR3 DNA: TGTGCCAGCAGCTTGTCTCCGACAGGCCTTAACTATGGCTACACCTTC; CDR3 protein: CASSLSPTGLNYGYTF
clone size: .; V gene: TRBV7-3; J gene: TRBJ1-2; D gene: .; CDR3 DNA: TGTGCCAGCAGCTTAAGTCGACAGCCCAACTATGGCTACACCTTC; CDR3 protein: CASSLSRQPNYGYTF
clone size: .; V gene: TRBV15; J gene: TRBJ1-5; D gene: .; CDR3 DNA: TGTGCCACCAGCAGAGATAACTCGGGAAAGAATCAGCCCCAGCATTTT; CDR3 protein: CATSRDNSGKNQPQHF
clone size: once; V gene: TRBV12-3/TRBV12-4; J gene: TRBJ1-2; D gene: .; CDR3 DNA: TGTGCCAGCAGTTTCAGTGAGGGGTATGGCTACACCTTC; CDR3 protein: CASSFSEGYGYTF
clone size: .; V gene: TRBV19; J gene: TRBJ1-1; D gene: .; CDR3 DNA: TGTGCCAGTAGTATAGGCCAGTACACTGAAGCTTTCTTT; CDR3 protein: CASSIGQYTEAFF
clone size: .; V gene: TRBV12-3/TRBV12-4; J gene: TRBJ2-1; D gene: .; CDR3 DNA: TGTGCCAGCAGTTCGACCGGACGGCATGAGCAGTTCTTC; CDR3 protein: CASSSTGRHEQFF
clone size: .; V gene: TRBV7-9; J gene: TRBJ1-2; D gene: .; CDR3 DNA: TGTGCCAGCAGCCCTGCGGAGGGCGGCTACACCTTC; CDR3 protein: CASSPAEGGYTF
clone size: .; V gene: TRBV4-1; J gene: TRBJ1-1; D gene: TRBD1; CDR3 DNA: TGCGCCAGCAGGGGTAAGTATTTCCGGGACAGTGAAGCTTTCTTT; CDR3 protein: CASRGKYFRDSEAFF
clone size: few; V gene: TRBV5-1; J gene: TRBJ1-1; D gene: TRBD1; CDR3 DNA: TGCGCCAGCAGCTCCCCGTACGGGACAGATATCACTGAAGCTTTCTTT; CDR3 protein: CASSSPYGTDITEAFF